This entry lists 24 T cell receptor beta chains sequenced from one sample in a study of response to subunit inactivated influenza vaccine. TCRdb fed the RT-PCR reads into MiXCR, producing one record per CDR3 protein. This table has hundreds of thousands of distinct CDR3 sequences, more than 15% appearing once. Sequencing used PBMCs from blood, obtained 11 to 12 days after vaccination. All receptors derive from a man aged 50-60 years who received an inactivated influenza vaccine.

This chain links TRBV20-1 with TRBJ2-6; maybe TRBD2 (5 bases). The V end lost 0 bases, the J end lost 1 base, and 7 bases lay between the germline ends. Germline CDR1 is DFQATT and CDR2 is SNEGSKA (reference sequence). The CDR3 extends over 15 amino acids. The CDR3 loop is CSAREGASGANVLTF. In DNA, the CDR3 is TGCAGTGCTAGAGAGGGAGCATCTGGGGCCAACGTCCTGACTTTC.

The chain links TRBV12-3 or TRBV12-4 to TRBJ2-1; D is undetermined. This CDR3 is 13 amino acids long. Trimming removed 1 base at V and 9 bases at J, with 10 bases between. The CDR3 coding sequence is TGTGCCAGCAGTTTAGTTGTCCCGGGTGAGCAGTTCTTC. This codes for CASSLVVPGEQFF.

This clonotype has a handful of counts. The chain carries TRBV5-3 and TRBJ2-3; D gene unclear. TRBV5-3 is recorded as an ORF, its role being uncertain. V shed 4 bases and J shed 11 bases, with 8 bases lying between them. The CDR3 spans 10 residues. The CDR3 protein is CARSLTRQYF. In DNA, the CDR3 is TGTGCCAGAAGCCTCACCCGGCAGTATTTT.

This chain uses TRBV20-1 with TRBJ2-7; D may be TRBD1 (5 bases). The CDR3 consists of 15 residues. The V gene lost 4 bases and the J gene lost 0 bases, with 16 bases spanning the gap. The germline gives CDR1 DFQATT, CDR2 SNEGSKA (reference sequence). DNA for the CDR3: TGCAGTGCTAAGACAGTCTGGTTAAGCTCCTACGAGCAGTACTTC. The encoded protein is CSAKTVWLSSYEQYF.

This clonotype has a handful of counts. This chain's CDR3 is CSARRLASTPYNEQFF. In DNA, the CDR3 is TGCAGTGCTAGAAGGCTAGCTTCGACCCCCTACAATGAGCAGTTCTTC. The chain employs TRBV20-1 and TRBJ2-1; D possibly corresponds to TRBD2 (5 bases). Germline V gene data show CDR1 as DFQATT and CDR2 as SNEGSKA (reference sequence). Deletions cut 2 bases from V and 2 bases from J, with 16 bases between. The CDR3 contains 16 residues.

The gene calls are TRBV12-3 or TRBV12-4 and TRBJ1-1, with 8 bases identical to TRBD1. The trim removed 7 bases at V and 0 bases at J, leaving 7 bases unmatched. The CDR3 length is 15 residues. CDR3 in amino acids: CASKAGGSMNTEAFF. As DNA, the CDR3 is TGTGCCAGCAAGGCAGGGGGCTCCATGAACACTGAAGCTTTCTTT.

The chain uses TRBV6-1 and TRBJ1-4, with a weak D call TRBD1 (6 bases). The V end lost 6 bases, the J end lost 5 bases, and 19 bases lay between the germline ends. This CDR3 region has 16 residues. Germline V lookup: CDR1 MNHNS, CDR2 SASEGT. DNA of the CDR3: TGTGCCAGCAGAAACAGGGTTGGAAGAGCGAATGAAAAACTGTTTTTT. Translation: CASRNRVGRANEKLFF.

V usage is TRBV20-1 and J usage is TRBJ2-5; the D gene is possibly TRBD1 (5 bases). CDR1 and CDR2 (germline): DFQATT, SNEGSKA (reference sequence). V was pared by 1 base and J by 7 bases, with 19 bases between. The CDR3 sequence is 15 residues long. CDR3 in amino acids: CSARGPTANRGTQYF. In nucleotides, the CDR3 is TGCAGTGCTAGAGGCCCGACAGCTAACCGTGGGACCCAGTACTTC.

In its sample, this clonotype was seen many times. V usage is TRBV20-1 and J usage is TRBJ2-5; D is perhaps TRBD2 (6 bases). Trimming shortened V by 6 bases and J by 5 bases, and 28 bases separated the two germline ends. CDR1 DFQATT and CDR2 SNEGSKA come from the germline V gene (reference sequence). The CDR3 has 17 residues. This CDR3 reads CSARDFTMLHPTETQYF. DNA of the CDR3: TGCAGTGCCCGGGACTTCACAATGTTACACCCCACGGAGACCCAGTACTTC.

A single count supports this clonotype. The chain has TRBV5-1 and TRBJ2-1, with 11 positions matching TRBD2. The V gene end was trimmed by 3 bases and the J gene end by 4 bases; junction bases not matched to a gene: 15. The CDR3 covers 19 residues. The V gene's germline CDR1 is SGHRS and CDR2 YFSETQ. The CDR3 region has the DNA TGCGCCAGCAGCTCCCCCCAAGTTCGACTAGCGGGACCGTACAATGAGCAGTTCTTC. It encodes CASSSPQVRLAGPYNEQFF.

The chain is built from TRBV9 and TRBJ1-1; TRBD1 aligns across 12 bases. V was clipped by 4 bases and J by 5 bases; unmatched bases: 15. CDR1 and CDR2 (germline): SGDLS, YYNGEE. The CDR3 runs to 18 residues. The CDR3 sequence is CASSLQAGTGGARTEAFF. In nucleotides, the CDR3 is TGTGCCAGCAGCCTTCAGGCCGGGACAGGGGGCGCGAGGACTGAAGCTTTCTTT.

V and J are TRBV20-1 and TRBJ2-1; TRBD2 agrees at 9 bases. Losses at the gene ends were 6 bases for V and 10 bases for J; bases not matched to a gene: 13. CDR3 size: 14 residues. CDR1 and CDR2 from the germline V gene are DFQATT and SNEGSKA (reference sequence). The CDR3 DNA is TGCAGTGCGGGGAGGACTAGCGTGGTAGGGGAGCAGTTCTTC. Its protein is CSAGRTSVVGEQFF.

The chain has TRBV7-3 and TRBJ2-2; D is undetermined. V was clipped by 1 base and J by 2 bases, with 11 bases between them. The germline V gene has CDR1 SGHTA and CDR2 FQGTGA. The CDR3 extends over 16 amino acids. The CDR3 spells CASSLMRLTNTGELFF. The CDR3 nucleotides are TGTGCCAGCAGCTTAATGCGCCTAACCAACACCGGGGAGCTGTTTTTT.

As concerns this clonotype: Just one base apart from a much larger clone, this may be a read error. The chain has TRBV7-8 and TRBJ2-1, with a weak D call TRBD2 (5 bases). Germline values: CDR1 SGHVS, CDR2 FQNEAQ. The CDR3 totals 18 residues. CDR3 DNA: TGTGCCAGCAGCTTAAGGCGTGAGGGCCTCACTACCTACAATGAGCCGTTCTTC. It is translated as CASSLRREGLTTYNEPFF. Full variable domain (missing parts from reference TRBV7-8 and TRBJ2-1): GAGVSQSPRYKVAKRGQDVALRCDPISGHVSLFWYQQALGQGPEFLTYFQNEAQLDKSGLPSDRFFAERPEGSVSTLKIQRTQQEDSAVYLCASSLRREGLTTYNEPFFGPGTRLTVL.

The CDR3: CASSNTSGTGVLSYEQYF. CDR3 DNA: TGTGCCAGCAGCAACACCTCCGGGACAGGGGTCCTCTCCTACGAGCAGTACTTC. The rearrangement links TRBV21-1 to TRBJ2-7; the table's D gene call, TRBD1, was not cross checked with the DNA. TRBV21-1 is listed as a pseudogene. The CDR3 is made up of 18 amino acids.

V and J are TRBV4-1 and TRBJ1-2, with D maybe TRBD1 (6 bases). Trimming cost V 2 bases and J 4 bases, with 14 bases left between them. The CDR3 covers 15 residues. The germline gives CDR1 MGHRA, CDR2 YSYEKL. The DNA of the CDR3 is TGCGCCAGCAGCCAACAACAGGGTGCTGTCTATGGCTACACCTTC. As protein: CASSQQQGAVYGYTF.

As DNA, the CDR3 is TGTGCCAGCACCGTCGGGAACACTGAAGCTTTCTTT. This translates into CASTVGNTEAFF. The V gene is TRBV11-1, the J gene TRBJ1-1; no clear D gene. V lost 7 bases and J 1 base, leaving 7 bases between the germline ends. The CDR3 length is 12 residues. The germline CDR1 and CDR2 sequences are SGHAT and FQDESV (reference sequence).

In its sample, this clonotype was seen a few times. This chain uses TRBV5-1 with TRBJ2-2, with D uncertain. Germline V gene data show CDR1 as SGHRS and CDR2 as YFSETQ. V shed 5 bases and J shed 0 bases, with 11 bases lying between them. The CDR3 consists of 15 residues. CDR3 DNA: TGCGCCAGCAGAGGGCACCTCACGAACACCGGGGAGCTGTTTTTT. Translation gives CASRGHLTNTGELFF.

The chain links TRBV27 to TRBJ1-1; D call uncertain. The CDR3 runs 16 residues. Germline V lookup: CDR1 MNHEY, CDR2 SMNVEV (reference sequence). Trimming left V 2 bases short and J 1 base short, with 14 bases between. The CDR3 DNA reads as TGTGCCAGCAGTTTAGGACCATTGACACGGAACACTGAAGCTTTCTTT. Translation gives CASSLGPLTRNTEAFF.

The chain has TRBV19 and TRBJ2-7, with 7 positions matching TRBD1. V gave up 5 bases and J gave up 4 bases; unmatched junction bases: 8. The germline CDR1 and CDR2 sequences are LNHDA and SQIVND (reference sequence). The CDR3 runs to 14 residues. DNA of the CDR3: TGTGCCAGTAGTTGGAGACAGGGCTGGTACGAGCAGTACTTC. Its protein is CASSWRQGWYEQYF.

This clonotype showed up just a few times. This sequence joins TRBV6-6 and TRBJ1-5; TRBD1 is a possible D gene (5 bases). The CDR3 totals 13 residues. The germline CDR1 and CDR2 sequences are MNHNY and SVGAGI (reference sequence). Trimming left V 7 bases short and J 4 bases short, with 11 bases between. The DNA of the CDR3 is TGTGCCAGCACCCGACAGTTGAATCAGCCCCAGCATTTT. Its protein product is CASTRQLNQPQHF.

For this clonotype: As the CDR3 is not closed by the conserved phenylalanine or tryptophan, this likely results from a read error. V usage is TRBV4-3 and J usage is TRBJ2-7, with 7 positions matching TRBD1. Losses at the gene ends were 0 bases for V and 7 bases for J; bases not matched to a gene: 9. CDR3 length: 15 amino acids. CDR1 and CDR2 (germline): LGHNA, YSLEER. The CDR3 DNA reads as TGCGCCAGCAGCCAAGAAGGGACAGTGTCGAGTGAGCAGTACCTC. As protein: CASSQEGTVSSEQYL.

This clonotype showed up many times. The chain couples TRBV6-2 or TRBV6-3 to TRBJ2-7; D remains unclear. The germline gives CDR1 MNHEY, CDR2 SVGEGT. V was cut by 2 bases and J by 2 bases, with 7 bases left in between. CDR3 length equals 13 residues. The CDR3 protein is CASSYPRTYEQYF. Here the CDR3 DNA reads TGTGCCAGCAGTTACCCGCGGACCTACGAGCAGTACTTC.

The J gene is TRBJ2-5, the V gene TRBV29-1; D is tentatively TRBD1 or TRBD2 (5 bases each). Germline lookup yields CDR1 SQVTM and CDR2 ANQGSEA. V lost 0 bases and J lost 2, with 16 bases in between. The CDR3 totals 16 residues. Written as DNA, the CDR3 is TGCAGCGTTGAAGACACGAGGGAGACAGAACAAGAGACCCAGTACTTC. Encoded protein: CSVEDTRETEQETQYF.